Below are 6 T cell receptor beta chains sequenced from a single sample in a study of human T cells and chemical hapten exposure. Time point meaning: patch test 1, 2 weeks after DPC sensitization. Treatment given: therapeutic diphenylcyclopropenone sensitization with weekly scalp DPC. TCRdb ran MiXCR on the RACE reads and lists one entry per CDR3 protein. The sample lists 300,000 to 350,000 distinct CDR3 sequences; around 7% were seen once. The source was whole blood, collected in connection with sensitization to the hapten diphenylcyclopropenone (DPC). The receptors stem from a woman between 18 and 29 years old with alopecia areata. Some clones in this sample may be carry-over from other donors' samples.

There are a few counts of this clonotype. The CDR3 reads CSASETVGTGELFF. The CDR3, as DNA: TGCAGTGCTAGCGAGACAGTGGGGACCGGGGAGCTGTTTTTT. V and J are TRBV20-1 and TRBJ2-2, with D maybe TRBD1 (5 bases). Germline CDR1 and CDR2: DFQATT and SNEGSKA (reference sequence). V shed 3 bases and J shed 5 bases, with 13 bases lying between them. The CDR3 runs 14 residues.

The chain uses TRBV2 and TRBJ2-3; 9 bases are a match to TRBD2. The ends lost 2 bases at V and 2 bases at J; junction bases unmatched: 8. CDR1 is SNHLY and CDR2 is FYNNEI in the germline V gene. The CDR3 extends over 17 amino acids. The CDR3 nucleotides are TGTGCCAGCAGTGAAAGCCCGGCTAGCGGGGACACAGATACGCAGTATTTT. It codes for CASSESPASGDTDTQYF.

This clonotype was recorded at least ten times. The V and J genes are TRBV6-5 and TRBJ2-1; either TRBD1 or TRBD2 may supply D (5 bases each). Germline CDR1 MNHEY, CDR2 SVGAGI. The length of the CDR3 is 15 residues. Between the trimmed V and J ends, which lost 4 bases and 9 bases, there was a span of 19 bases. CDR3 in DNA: TGTGCCAGCAGTTCCGTGACCCCCTTTGGGGGTGAGCAGTTCTTC. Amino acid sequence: CASSSVTPFGGEQFF.

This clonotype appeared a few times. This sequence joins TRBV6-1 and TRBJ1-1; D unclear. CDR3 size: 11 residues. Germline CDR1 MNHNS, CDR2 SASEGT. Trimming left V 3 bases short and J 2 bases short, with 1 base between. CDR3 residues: CASSDNTEAFF. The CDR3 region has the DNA TGTGCCAGCAGTGATAACACTGAAGCTTTCTTT.

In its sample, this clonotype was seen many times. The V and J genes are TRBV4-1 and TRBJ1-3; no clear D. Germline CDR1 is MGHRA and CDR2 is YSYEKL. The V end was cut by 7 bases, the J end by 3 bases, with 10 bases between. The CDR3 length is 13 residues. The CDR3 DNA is TGCGCCAGCACCCGAGTCCATGGAAACACCATATATTTT. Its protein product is CASTRVHGNTIYF.

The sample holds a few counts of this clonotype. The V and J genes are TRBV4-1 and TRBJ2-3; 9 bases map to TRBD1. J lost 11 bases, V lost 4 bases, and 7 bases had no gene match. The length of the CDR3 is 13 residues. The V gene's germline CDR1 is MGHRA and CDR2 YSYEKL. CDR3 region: CASSPLPGQGQYF. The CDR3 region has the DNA TGCGCCAGCAGCCCGTTACCGGGACAGGGGCAGTATTTT.